The 18 T cell receptor beta chains listed next were all sequenced from one sample in a study of CD8 T cells in ankylosing spondylitis. One entry per CDR3 protein, called by TCRdb with MiXCR from the 5' RACE reads. The sample records over 60,000 distinct CDR3 sequences, roughly 5.3% being singletons. Material: blood, either unsorted or a sorted T cell fraction (not recorded which). These receptors originate from a male donor with ankylosing spondylitis or in good health (not recorded which).

A few counts support this clonotype. The chain has TRBV7-9 and TRBJ1-5, with 9 bases identical to TRBD1. The CDR3 extends over 14 amino acids. Germline V gives CDR1 SEHNR, CDR2 FQNEAQ (reference sequence). With V trimmed by 6 bases and J by 6 bases, 6 bases remained unmatched. The CDR3 DNA reads TGTGCCAGCAGTGCACAGGGGGCGGCTCAGCCCCAGCATTTT. Translating gives CASSAQGAAQPQHF.

This clonotype was counted many times. The chain combines TRBV7-2 with TRBJ2-1, with D perhaps being TRBD1 or TRBD2 (5 bases each). Trimming pared 1 base from V and 1 base from J, leaving 11 bases between. Germline V gene sequence: CDR1 SGHTA, CDR2 FQGNSA. The CDR3 has 16 residues. The CDR3 loop is CASSLVVGESYNEQFF. In DNA, the CDR3 is TGTGCCAGCAGCTTAGTAGTGGGGGAGTCCTACAATGAGCAGTTCTTC.

This clonotype showed up many times. The V gene is TRBV6-1, the J gene TRBJ2-3; TRBD2 matches 9 bases. CDR3 length equals 16 residues. The V gene's germline CDR1 is MNHNS and CDR2 SASEGT. Germline trimming cut 8 bases from V and 4 bases from J; bases unmatched to any gene: 13. In DNA form, the CDR3 reads TGTGCCAGCCGGAGGGAAGCTAGCGGGGTCGCAGATACGCAGTATTTT. This gives the protein CASRREASGVADTQYF.

This clonotype was counted many times. The chain combines TRBV3-1 with TRBJ1-3; D unclear. The CDR3 consists of 16 residues. V was clipped by 4 bases and J by 0 bases, with 13 bases between them. The germline V gene encodes CDR1 LGHDT and CDR2 YNNKEL (reference sequence). As DNA, the CDR3 is TGTGCCAGCAGCCCCCCCACGGGGAACTCTGGAAACACCATATATTTT. Protein sequence: CASSPPTGNSGNTIYF.

Ten or more counts support this clonotype. V and J are TRBV5-1 and TRBJ1-1; weak D call: TRBD1 (5 bases). The germline CDR1 and CDR2 sequences are SGHRS and YFSETQ. Trimming took off 0 bases at V and 5 bases at J, with 17 bases between the two ends. The CDR3 has 16 residues. The CDR3 sequence is CASSLDEGLSWTEAFF. CDR3 nucleotide sequence: TGCGCCAGCAGCTTGGATGAGGGGTTGAGTTGGACTGAAGCTTTCTTT.

This clonotype has a count of ten or more. The rearrangement links TRBV3-1 to TRBJ2-1; 7 nucleotides align to TRBD2. There are 16 residues in the CDR3. Germline assignment: CDR1 LGHDT and CDR2 YNNKEL (reference sequence). With V trimmed by 4 bases and J by 0 bases, 6 bases remained unmatched. The CDR3 DNA reads as TGTGCCAGCAGCCCCGGCGGGGGAAACTCCTACAATGAGCAGTTCTTC. Its translation is CASSPGGGNSYNEQFF.

In this sample, this clonotype turned up a few times. Being one base from a much bigger clone, this may be a read error. V usage is TRBV7-2 and J usage is TRBJ2-1; tentatively, D is TRBD1 (6 bases). This CDR3 has 15 amino acids. Germline lookup yields CDR1 SGHTA and CDR2 FQGNSA. The CDR3 DNA is TGTGTCAGCGACAAAGAGGACAGTGCCGTGTTTGAGCAGTTCTTC. It specifies CVSDKEDSAVFEQFF.

The sample holds many counts of this clonotype. The chain is built from TRBV27 and TRBJ2-1; a possible D gene is TRBD1 (6 bases). V lost 0 bases and J 6 bases, leaving 9 bases between the germline ends. CDR1 MNHEY and CDR2 SMNVEV come from the germline V gene (reference sequence). The CDR3 extends over 14 amino acids. CDR3 sequence: CASSLSDRRNEQFF. The CDR3, as DNA: TGTGCCAGCAGTTTATCCGACAGGCGCAATGAGCAGTTCTTC.

There are many counts of this clonotype. The J gene is TRBJ1-5, the V gene TRBV6-5; D ambiguous. From germline, CDR1 is MNHEY and CDR2 SVGAGI. The CDR3 extends over 14 amino acids. V was clipped by 5 bases and J by 7 bases, with 15 bases between them. The CDR3 loop reads CASSNDGLGQPQHF. The CDR3, as DNA: TGTGCCAGCAGTAACGACGGACTAGGACAGCCCCAGCATTTT.

This clonotype was seen at least ten times. The V gene is TRBV18, the J gene TRBJ1-5; D is unresolved. The germline V and J ends were trimmed by 2 bases and 2 bases, with 7 bases remaining between them. The CDR3 is 14 residues long. Per germline, CDR1 KGHSH and CDR2 LQKENI. CDR3 protein: CASSPGIGNQPQHF. The CDR3 DNA sequence: TGTGCCAGCTCACCAGGGATTGGCAATCAGCCCCAGCATTTT.

The table lists this clonotype with many counts. The chain is built from TRBV13 and TRBJ2-3, with 8 nucleotides matching TRBD2. This CDR3 comprises 15 residues. The J segment lost 2 bases and the V segment lost 4 bases, leaving 5 bases of the junction unmatched. Germline CDR1 and CDR2: PRHDT and FYEKMQ (reference sequence). The CDR3 sequence: CASSWLAGNTDTQYF. Here the CDR3 DNA reads TGTGCCAGCAGCTGGCTAGCGGGTAACACAGATACGCAGTATTTT.

This clonotype occurred many times. DNA for the CDR3: TGTGCCAGCTCACCATCCCCCCAAGATGGCTACACCTTC. It is translated as CASSPSPQDGYTF. The chain links TRBV18 to TRBJ1-2; D is ambiguous. The ends were cut back, 2 bases at V and 6 bases at J, with 10 bases in the middle. Germline loops: CDR1 KGHSH, CDR2 LQKENI. This CDR3 comprises 13 residues.

Ten or more counts support this clonotype. The chain links TRBV29-1 to TRBJ1-1; 8 positions agree with TRBD1. The trim removed 7 bases at V and 4 bases at J, leaving 5 bases unmatched. The CDR3 loop spans 12 amino acids. The V gene's germline CDR1 is SQVTM and CDR2 ANQGSEA. CDR3 coding DNA: TGCAGCGCTGGACAGGGTGGCACTGAAGCTTTCTTT. It yields the protein CSAGQGGTEAFF.

This clonotype was seen many times. In DNA form, the CDR3 reads TGCAGCGTGAGGGGACTAGCTGTCGAGCAGTACTTC. Protein sequence: CSVRGLAVEQYF. The rearrangement uses TRBV29-1 and TRBJ2-7; TRBD2 matches 9 bases. This CDR3 region has 12 residues. Unmatched junction bases numbered 6, after V lost 6 bases and J lost 6 bases. Germline V gene lookup returns CDR1 SQVTM and CDR2 ANQGSEA.

This clonotype was observed many times. This chain joins TRBV6-5 and TRBJ2-1, with TRBD2 matching 7 bases. Germline V CDR1 and CDR2: MNHEY, SVGAGI. This CDR3 spans 14 amino acids. The ends lost 2 bases at V and 10 bases at J; junction bases unmatched: 8. The CDR3 nucleotides read TGTGCCAGCAGTTACCGGGCCTCTAGCGGCGAGCAGTTCTTC. Translating it yields CASSYRASSGEQFF.

This clonotype has a count of ten or more. The J gene is TRBJ2-5, the V gene TRBV20-1, with D possibly TRBD1 on 5 matching bases. This CDR3 is built from 14 residues. The germline CDR1 and CDR2 sequences are DFQATT and SNEGSKA (reference sequence). Trimming took 0 bases from V and 5 from J, leaving 13 bases between them. The chain's CDR3 is CSARDRTSPETQYF. The DNA of the CDR3 is TGCAGTGCTAGAGATCGGACAAGCCCGGAGACCCAGTACTTC.

This clonotype was seen at least ten times. V gene TRBV11-2 combines with J gene TRBJ2-1; TRBD1 matches 11 bases. Germline V CDR1 and CDR2: SGHAT, FQNNGV. V gave up 4 bases and J gave up 7 bases; unmatched junction bases: 9. The CDR3 extends over 16 amino acids. CDR3 sequence (DNA): TGTGCCAGCAGCTCCGGGGGGACAGGGGGGCGGAATGAGCAGTTCTTC. It translates to CASSSGGTGGRNEQFF.

The V gene is TRBV29-1, the J gene TRBJ1-1; D gene ambiguous. The germline V gene has CDR1 SQVTM and CDR2 ANQGSEA. This CDR3 has 13 amino acids. Trimming stripped 4 bases from V and 3 bases from J, with 12 bases between. CDR3 amino acids: CSVARQIHTEAFF. In nucleotides, the CDR3 is TGCAGCGTTGCGCGTCAGATTCACACTGAAGCTTTCTTT. Using reference TRBV29-1 and TRBJ1-1 for the parts outside the CDR3, the full variable domain is SAVISQKPSRDICQRGTSLTIQCQVDSQVTMMFWYRQQPGQSLTLIATANQGSEATYESGFVIDKFPISRPNLTFSTLTVSNMSPEDSSIYLCSVARQIHTEAFFGQGTRLTVV.